The subject of this entry is one T cell receptor beta chain. Its antigen is unknown. Libraries were UMI-labeled 5' RACE TRB cDNA. After re-calling the 5' RACE reads, TCRdb lists one entry per CDR3 protein, DNA absent. Its listing shows around 60,000 distinct CDR3 sequences. The data are from a study of CXCR3-negative and CXCR3-positive naive CD8 T cells. General study results and limits: TRB CDR3s were more hydrophobic in CXCR3-positive than in CXCR3-negative naive cells.

Germline-derived CDR1 and CDR2 are SQVTM and ANQGSEA. This CDR3 spans 13 amino acids. The chain links TRBV29-1 to TRBJ1-5; with no DNA, the TCRdb D assignment of TRBD1 cannot be verified. Sequencing was carried out using naive CXCR3+ CD8+ T cells from blood. Regarding subset: CD45RO-CCR7+CD27+CD95- naive CD8+ T cells expressing CXCR3 (TNR3+). The clonotype was recovered from a human donor in good health. Some clones in this sample may be carry-over from other donors' samples. CDR3 residues: CSVRDRDGQPQHF.